This entry features one T cell receptor (beta chain) sequence. Its matching antigen is unknown. The source of the sample is a study of T cell responses to AZD1222 COVID-19 vaccine. Study-wide results and limits: Baseline seropositivity occurred in only a handful of AZD1222 recipients.

The germline V gene encodes CDR1 SGHNT and CDR2 YYREEE (reference sequence). J gave up 5 bases and V 0 bases, and 5 bases lay outside the gene matches. CDR3 length: 15 amino acids. The table came from immunoSEQ multiplex PCR; TCRdb's copy has only in-frame clones and leaves some out. The data contain more than 110,000 clones, 88% of them singletons. Pooled samples include second doses given at about 4 or 12 weeks. Source: peripheral blood, taken 28 days after the second AZD1222 dose. This chain joins TRBV5-4 and TRBJ2-1, with 7 positions matching TRBD2. The receptor comes from an adult who received the AZD1222 COVID-19 vaccine. The CDR3 DNA is TGTGCCAGCAGCTTGGTAGCGGGCACGAACAATGAGCAGTTCTTC. Its protein product is CASSLVAGTNNEQFF.